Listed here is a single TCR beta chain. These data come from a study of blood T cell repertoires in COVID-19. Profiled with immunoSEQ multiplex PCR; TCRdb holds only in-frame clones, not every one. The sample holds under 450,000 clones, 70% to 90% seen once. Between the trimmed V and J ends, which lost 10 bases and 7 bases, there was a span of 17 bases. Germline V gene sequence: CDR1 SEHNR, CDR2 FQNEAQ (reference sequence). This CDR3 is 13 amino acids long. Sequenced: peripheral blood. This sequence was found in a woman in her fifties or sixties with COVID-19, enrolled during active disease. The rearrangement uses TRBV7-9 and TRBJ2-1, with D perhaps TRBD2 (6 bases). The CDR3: CAIWGVYGNEQFF. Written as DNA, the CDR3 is TGTGCCATCTGGGGGGTTTATGGGAATGAGCAGTTCTTC.